These 7 T cell receptor beta chains were all obtained from the same sample, sequenced in a study of blood T cell repertoires in COVID-19. Profiling relied on immunoSEQ multiplex PCR, and the TCRdb table lists in-frame clones only, not all of them. The sample gives around 250,000 clones, roughly 80% of which show up once; 3.5% to 5% is in the top ten. Sequencing was carried out using PBMCs or T cells enriched from blood (not recorded which). All receptors derive from a man between 25 and 39 years old with acute COVID-19.

The chain carries TRBV18 and TRBJ2-5, with a weak D call TRBD1 (5 bases). Deletions cut 2 bases from V and 4 bases from J, with 14 bases between. The CDR3 has 15 residues. The germline gives CDR1 KGHSH, CDR2 LQKENI. The CDR3 here is CASSPNAGMLETQYF. The CDR3 DNA reads TGTGCCAGCTCACCAAACGCAGGGATGTTAGAGACCCAGTACTTC. Full variable domain (rest looked up from reference TRBV18 and TRBJ2-5): NAGVMQNPRHLVRRRGQEARLRCSPMKGHSHVYWYRQLPEEGLKFMVYLQKENIIDESGMPKERFSAEFPKEGPSILRIQQVVRGDSAAYFCASSPNAGMLETQYFGPGTRLLVL.

V is TRBV19 and J is TRBJ1-5, with no clear D. Germline V CDR1 and CDR2: LNHDA, SQIVND (reference sequence). Trimming stripped 1 base from V and 2 bases from J, with 12 bases between. This CDR3 comprises 16 residues. CDR3 in DNA: TGTGCCAGTAGTATAGTACAACGGAGGGGCAATCAGCCCCAGCATTTT. Protein sequence: CASSIVQRRGNQPQHF.

This sequence joins TRBV6-2 or TRBV6-3 and TRBJ2-1; 10 bases line up with TRBD1. There are 17 residues in the CDR3. In germline, CDR1 is MNHEY, CDR2 SVGEGT. The J segment lost 3 bases and the V segment lost 5 bases, leaving 10 bases of the junction unmatched. The CDR3 nucleotides are TGTGCCAGCAGTAGGGACAGGGGAAGGGAACTCTACAATGAGCAGTTCTTC. Residues: CASSRDRGRELYNEQFF.

V and J are TRBV18 and TRBJ1-6; no firm D call. Germline values: CDR1 KGHSH, CDR2 LQKENI. This CDR3 has 13 residues. V was cut by 5 bases and J by 5 bases, with 7 bases left in between. CDR3 DNA: TGTGCCAGCTCAGAACATAATAATTCACCCCTCCACTTT. Translating it yields CASSEHNNSPLHF.

This clone was recorded only once. The chain links TRBV6-5 to TRBJ1-6; D ambiguous. The CDR3 length is 16 residues. Germline CDR1 is MNHEY and CDR2 is SVGAGI. Trimming removed 0 bases from V and 7 bases from J, with 13 bases in between. CDR3: CASSYSVTRGNSPLHF. CDR3 sequence (DNA): TGTGCCAGCAGTTACTCGGTCACTCGAGGGAATTCACCCCTCCACTTT.

The V gene is TRBV29-1, the J gene TRBJ1-2; D not resolved. Germline V gene sequence: CDR1 SQVTM, CDR2 ANQGSEA. The V end lost 3 bases, the J end lost 7 bases, and 6 bases lay between the germline ends. This CDR3 region has 10 residues. The CDR3 DNA follows: TGCAGCGTTGACCAGTCTGGCTACACCTTC. Its translation: CSVDQSGYTF.

V gene TRBV24-1 combines with J gene TRBJ2-3, with a possible D match to TRBD2 (7 bases). Germline V gene sequence: CDR1 KGHDR, CDR2 SFDVKD. V lost 5 bases to trimming and J lost 0 bases, with 17 bases between them. This CDR3 has 17 amino acids. The CDR3 DNA sequence: TGTGCCACCAGTGGGGGGGGCGCTGGGTTCAGCACAGATACGCAGTATTTT. Its protein product is CATSGGGAGFSTDTQYF.